What follows is one T cell receptor (beta chain) and its context. This entry belongs to a study of T cell changes during pregnancy in multiple sclerosis. Trimming left V 0 bases short and J 5 bases short, with 9 bases between. Germline V lookup: CDR1 SGDLS, CDR2 YYNGEE. The CDR3 loop spans 14 amino acids. Clones were sequenced by immunoSEQ multiplex PCR, and TCRdb holds only the in-frame ones, with some missing. The table lists under 70,000 clones, around 92% of them singletons. This receptor was taken from a female donor in good health, enrolled as a control in a pregnancy study. The material was peripheral blood, obtained in the third trimester of pregnancy. This chain uses TRBV9 with TRBJ2-1; D not resolved. The CDR3 protein is CASSVADTDNEQFF. CDR3 DNA: TGTGCCAGCAGCGTAGCCGACACCGACAATGAGCAGTTCTTC.